This TCR beta chain was sequenced in a study of blood T cell repertoires in COVID-19. Residents of under 25 US areas, aged about 18 to 95 years, made up the participants. Clinical history reported by participants formed the basis on which cohorts were assigned. Recovery meant two consecutive negative NP/OP PCR tests, professional clearance, or resolved symptoms. This CDR3 contains 14 residues. With 0 bases removed from V and 5 bases from J, the gap between germline ends came to 9 bases. Germline V gene data show CDR1 as SGDLS and CDR2 as YYNGEE. Measured with immunoSEQ multiplex PCR; TCRdb has only the in-frame clones, and not every one. There are nearly 400,000 clones in the sample; over 85% occur only once, and about 1.7% lies in the top ten.

The V gene is TRBV9, the J gene TRBJ1-5; D remains ambiguous. This clonotype originated in a woman aged 25 to 39 who had recovered from COVID-19. Sequenced: PBMCs or T cells enriched from blood (not recorded which). DNA of the CDR3: TGTGCCAGCAGCGTAGAAGGCGGGGATCAGCCCCAGCATTTT. This sequence encodes CASSVEGGDQPQHF.